The following is a T cell receptor beta chain sequence with its context. What it recognizes is unknown. Unique molecular identifiers were incorporated during preparation of the TCRbeta library. TCRdb redid the calling of the PCR reads with MiXCR, one entry per CDR3 protein. The sample consists of 250,000 to 400,000 distinct CDR3 sequences, approximately 23% of them appearing once. This entry is derived from a study of T-cell reconstitution after alpha-beta-depleted transplantation in children. Points from the study as a whole: After transplant, at about two months, alpha-beta T cells were reportedly derived from several hundred expanded graft clones.

Germline CDR1 and CDR2: SGHRS and YFSETQ. The V gene end was trimmed by 4 bases and the J gene end by 6 bases; junction bases not matched to a gene: 14. The CDR3 runs 16 residues. The clonotype originates from a male patient aged 5 to 17 who had a stem cell transplant for acute lymphoblastic leukemia, so the T cells may come from the graft donor. The material sequenced was PBMCs, mostly from graft donor cells, taken 180 days after TCRalphabeta/CD19-depleted stem cell transplant. The chain has TRBV5-1 and TRBJ2-5; 8 bases match TRBD2. CDR3 DNA: TGCGCCAGCAGCCCCGTACTAGCGGAGGGCCGGAAGACCCAGTACTTC. It translates to CASSPVLAEGRKTQYF.